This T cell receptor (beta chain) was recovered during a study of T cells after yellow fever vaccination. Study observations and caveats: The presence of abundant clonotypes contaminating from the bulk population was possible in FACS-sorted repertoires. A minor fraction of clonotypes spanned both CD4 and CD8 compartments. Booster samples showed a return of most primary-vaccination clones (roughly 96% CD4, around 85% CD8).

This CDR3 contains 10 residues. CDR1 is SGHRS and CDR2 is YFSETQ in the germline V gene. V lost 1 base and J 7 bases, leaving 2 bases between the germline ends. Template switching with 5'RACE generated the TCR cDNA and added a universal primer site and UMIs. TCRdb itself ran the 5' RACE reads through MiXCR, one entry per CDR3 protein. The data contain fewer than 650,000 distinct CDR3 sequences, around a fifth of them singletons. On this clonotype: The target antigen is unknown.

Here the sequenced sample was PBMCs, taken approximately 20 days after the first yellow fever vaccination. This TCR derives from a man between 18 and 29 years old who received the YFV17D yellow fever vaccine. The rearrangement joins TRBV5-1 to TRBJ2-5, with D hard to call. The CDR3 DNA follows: TGCGCCAGCAGCTTGTTGACCCAGTACTTC. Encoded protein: CASSLLTQYF. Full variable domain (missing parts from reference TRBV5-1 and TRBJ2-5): KAGVTQTPRYLIKTRGQQVTLSCSPISGHRSVSWYQQTPGQGLQFLFEYFSETQRNKGNFPGRFSGRQFSNSRSEMNVSTLELGDSALYLCASSLLTQYFGPGTRLLVL.